This section outlines one T cell receptor beta chain sequence together with its context. The data belong to a study of T cell changes during pregnancy in multiple sclerosis. The V gene's germline CDR1 is MNHEY and CDR2 SMNVEV (reference sequence). Losses at the gene ends were 3 bases for V and 9 bases for J; bases not matched to a gene: 9. This CDR3 region has 14 residues. The assay was immunoSEQ multiplex PCR, and TCRdb's table has in-frame clones only and misses some. Among roughly 63,000 clones, about 90% were seen once, and the ten largest hold more than 2%. The source of this sequence is a female donor in good health, enrolled as a control in a pregnancy study. This chain links TRBV27 with TRBJ2-3; 7 nucleotides align to TRBD2. The source was peripheral blood, collected in the second trimester of pregnancy. The CDR3 reads CASSFRLAKATQYF. The CDR3 DNA is TGTGCCAGCAGTTTTCGACTAGCTAAAGCGACGCAGTATTTT.